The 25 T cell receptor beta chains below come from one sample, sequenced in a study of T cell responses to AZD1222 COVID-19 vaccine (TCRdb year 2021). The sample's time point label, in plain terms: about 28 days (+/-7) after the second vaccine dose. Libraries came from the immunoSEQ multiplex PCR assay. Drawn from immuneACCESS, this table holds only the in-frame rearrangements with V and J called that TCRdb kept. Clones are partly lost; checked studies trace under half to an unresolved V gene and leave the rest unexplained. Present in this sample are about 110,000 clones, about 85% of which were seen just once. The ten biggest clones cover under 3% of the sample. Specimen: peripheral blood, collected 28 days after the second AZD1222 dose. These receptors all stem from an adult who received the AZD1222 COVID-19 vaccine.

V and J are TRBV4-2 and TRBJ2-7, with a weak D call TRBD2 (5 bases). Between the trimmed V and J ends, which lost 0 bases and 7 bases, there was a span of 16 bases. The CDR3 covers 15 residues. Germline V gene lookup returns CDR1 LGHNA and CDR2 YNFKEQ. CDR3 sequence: CASSQELEASREQYF. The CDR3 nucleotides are TGTGCCAGCAGCCAAGAACTAGAGGCCTCACGGGAGCAGTACTTC.

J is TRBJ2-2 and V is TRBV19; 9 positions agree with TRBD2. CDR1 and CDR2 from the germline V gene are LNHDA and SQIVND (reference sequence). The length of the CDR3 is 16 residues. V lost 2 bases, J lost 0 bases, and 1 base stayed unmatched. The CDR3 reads CASSILAGPNTGELFF. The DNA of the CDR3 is TGTGCCAGTAGTATACTAGCGGGACCGAACACCGGGGAGCTGTTTTTT.

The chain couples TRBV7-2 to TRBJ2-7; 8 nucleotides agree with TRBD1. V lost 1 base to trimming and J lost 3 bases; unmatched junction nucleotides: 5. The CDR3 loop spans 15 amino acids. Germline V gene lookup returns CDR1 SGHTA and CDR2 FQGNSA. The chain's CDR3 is CASSLDWTGFYEQYF. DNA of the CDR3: TGTGCCAGCAGCTTAGATTGGACAGGGTTCTACGAGCAGTACTTC.

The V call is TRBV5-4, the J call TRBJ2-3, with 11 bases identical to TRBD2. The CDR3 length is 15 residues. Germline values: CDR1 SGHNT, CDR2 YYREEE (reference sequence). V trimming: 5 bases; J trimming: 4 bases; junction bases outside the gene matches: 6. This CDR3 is CASSLTSGNPDTQYF. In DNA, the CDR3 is TGTGCCAGCAGTCTGACTAGCGGGAACCCAGATACGCAGTATTTT.

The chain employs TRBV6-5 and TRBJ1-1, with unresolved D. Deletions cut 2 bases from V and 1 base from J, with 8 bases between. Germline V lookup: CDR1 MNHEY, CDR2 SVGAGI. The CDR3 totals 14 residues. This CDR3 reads CASSYDPGNTEAFF. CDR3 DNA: TGTGCCAGCAGTTACGATCCGGGGAACACTGAAGCTTTCTTT.

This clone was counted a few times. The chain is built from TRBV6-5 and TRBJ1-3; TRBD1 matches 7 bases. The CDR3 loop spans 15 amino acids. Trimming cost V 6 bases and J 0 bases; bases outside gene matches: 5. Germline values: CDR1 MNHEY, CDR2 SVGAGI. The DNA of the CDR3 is TGTGCCAGCAGCATCGGGACAGACTCTGGAAACACCATATATTTT. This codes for CASSIGTDSGNTIYF.

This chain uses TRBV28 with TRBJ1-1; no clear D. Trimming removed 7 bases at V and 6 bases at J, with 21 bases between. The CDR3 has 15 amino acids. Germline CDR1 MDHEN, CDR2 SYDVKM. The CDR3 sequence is CASKRPLGRAPEAFF. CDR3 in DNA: TGTGCCAGCAAACGCCCCCTGGGGAGGGCCCCTGAAGCTTTCTTT.

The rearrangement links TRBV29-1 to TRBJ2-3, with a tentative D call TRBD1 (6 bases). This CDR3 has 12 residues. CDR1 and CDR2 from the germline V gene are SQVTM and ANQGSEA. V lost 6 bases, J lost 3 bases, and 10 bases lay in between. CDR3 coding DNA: TGCAGCGTCGCCACAGGGACAGATACGCAGTATTTT. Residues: CSVATGTDTQYF.

CDR3 sequence: CASSFLYTGELFF. The CDR3 bases are TGTGCCAGCAGCTTCTTATACACCGGGGAGCTGTTTTTT. This rearrangement joins TRBV11-2 to TRBJ2-2; no firm D call. CDR3 length: 13 amino acids. The V gene's germline CDR1 is SGHAT and CDR2 FQNNGV. With 3 bases removed from V and 3 bases from J, the gap between germline ends came to 5 bases.

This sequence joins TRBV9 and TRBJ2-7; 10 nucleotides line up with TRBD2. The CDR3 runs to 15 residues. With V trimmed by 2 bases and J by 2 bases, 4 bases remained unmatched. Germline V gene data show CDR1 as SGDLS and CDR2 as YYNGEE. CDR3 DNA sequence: TGTGCCAGCAGCGTTAAACTAGCGGGAACCTACGAGCAGTACTTC. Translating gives CASSVKLAGTYEQYF.

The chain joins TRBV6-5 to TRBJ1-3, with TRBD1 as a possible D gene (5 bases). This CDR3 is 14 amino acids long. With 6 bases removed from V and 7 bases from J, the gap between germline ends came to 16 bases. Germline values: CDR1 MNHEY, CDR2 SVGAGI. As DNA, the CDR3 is TGTGCCAGCAGCCGAGACAGTGAAGTCAACACCATATATTTT. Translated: CASSRDSEVNTIYF.

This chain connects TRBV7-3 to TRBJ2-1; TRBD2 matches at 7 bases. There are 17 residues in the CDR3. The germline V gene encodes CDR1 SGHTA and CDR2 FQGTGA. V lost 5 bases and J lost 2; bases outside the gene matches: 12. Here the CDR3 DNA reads TGTGCCAGCAGCCGTCTAGCGGCCGAACTAACCTACAATGAGCAGTTCTTC. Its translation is CASSRLAAELTYNEQFF.

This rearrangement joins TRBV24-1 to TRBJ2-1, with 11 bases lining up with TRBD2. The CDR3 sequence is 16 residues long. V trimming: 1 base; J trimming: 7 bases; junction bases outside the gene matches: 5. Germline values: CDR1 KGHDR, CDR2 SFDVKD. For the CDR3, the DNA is TGTGCCACCAGTGATTTACGTAGCGGGAGGGTAAATGAGCAGTTCTTC. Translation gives CATSDLRSGRVNEQFF.

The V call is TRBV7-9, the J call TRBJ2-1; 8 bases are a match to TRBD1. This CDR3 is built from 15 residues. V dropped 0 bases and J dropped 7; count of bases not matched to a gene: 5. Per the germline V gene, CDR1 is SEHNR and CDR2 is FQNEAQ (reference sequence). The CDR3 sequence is CASSLAARGQNEQFF. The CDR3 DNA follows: TGTGCCAGCAGCTTAGCGGCCAGGGGGCAGAATGAGCAGTTCTTC. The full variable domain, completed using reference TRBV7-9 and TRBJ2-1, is DTGVSQNPRHKITKRGQNVTFRCDPISEHNRLYWYRQTLGQGPEFLTYFQNEAQLEKSRLLSDRFSAERPKGSFSTLEIQRTEQGDSAMYLCASSLAARGQNEQFFGPGTRLTVL.

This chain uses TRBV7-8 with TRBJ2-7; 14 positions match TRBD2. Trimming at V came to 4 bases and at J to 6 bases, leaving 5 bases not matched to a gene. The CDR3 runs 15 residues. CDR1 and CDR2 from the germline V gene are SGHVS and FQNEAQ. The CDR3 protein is CASSWGLAGEREQYF. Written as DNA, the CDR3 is TGTGCCAGCAGCTGGGGACTAGCGGGAGAACGCGAGCAGTACTTC.

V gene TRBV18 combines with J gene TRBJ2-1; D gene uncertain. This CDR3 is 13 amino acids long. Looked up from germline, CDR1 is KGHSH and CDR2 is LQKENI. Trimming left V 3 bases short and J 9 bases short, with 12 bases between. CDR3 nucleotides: TGTGCCAGCTCACCCCATGTGGACGGTGAGCAGTTCTTC. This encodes CASSPHVDGEQFF.

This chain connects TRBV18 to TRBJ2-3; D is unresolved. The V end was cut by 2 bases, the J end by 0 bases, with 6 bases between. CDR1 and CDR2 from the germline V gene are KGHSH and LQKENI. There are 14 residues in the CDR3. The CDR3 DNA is TGTGCCAGCTCACCATCCGGTAGCACAGATACGCAGTATTTT. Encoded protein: CASSPSGSTDTQYF. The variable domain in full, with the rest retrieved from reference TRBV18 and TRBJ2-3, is NAGVMQNPRHLVRRRGQEARLRCSPMKGHSHVYWYRQLPEEGLKFMVYLQKENIIDESGMPKERFSAEFPKEGPSILRIQQVVRGDSAAYFCASSPSGSTDTQYFGPGTRLTVL.

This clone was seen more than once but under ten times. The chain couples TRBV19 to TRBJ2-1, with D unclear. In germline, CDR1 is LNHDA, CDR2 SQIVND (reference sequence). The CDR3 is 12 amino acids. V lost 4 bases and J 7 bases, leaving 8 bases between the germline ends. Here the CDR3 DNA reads TGTGCCAGTAGTACGGACGAAAATGAGCAGTTCTTC. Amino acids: CASSTDENEQFF. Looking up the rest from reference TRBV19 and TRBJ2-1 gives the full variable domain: DGGITQSPKYLFRKEGQNVTLSCEQNLNHDAMYWYRQDPGQGLRLIYYSQIVNDFQKGDIAEGYSVSREKKESFPLTVTSAQKNPTAFYLCASSTDENEQFFGPGTRLTVL.

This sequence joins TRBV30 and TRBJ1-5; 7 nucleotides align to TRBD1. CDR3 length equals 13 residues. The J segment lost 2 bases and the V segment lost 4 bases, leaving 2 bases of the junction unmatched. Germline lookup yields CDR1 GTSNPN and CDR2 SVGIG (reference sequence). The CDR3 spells CAWTGGGNQPQHF. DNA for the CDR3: TGTGCCTGGACAGGGGGAGGCAATCAGCCCCAGCATTTT.

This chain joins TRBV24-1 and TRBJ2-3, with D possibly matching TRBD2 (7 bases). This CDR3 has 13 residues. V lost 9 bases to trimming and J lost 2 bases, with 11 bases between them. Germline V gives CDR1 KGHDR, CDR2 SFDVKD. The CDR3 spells CATQGRATDTQYF. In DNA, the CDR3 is TGTGCCACCCAGGGGAGGGCCACAGATACGCAGTATTTT.

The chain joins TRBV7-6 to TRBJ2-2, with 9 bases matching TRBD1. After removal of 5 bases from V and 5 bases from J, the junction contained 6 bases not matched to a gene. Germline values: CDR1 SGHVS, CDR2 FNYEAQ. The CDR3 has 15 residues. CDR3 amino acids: CASSPGTGLTGELFF. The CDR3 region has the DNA TGTGCCAGCAGCCCCGGGACAGGGCTTACCGGGGAGCTGTTTTTT.

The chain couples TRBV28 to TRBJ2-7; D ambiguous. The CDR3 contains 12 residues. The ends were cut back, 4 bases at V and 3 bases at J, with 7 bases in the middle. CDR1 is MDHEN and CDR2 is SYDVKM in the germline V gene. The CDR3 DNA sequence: TGTGCCAGCAGTTCGGAAGACTACGAGCAGTACTTC. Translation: CASSSEDYEQYF.

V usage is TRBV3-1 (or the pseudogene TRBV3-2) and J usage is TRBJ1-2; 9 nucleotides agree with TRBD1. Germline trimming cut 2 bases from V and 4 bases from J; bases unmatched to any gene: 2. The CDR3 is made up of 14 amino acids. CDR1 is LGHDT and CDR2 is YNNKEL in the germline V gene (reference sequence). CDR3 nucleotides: TGTGCCAGCAGCCAAACAGGGGGCGTCTATGGCTACACCTTC. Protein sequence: CASSQTGGVYGYTF.

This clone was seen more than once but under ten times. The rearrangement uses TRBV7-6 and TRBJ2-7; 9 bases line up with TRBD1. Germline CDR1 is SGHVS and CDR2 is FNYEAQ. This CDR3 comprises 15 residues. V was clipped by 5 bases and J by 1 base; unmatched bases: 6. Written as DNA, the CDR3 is TGTGCCAGCAGCGCCCCGGGACAGGGTTCCTACGAGCAGTACTTC. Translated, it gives CASSAPGQGSYEQYF. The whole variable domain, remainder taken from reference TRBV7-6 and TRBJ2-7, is GAGVSQSPRYKVTKRGQDVALRCDPISGHVSLYWYRQALGQGPEFLTYFNYEAQQDKSGLPNDRFSAERPEGSISTLTIQRTEQRDSAMYRCASSAPGQGSYEQYFGPGTRLTVT.

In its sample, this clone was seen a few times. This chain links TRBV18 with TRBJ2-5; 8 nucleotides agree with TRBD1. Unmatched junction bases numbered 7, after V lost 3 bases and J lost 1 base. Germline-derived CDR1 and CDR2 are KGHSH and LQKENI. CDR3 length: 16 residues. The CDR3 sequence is CASSPFAGGIQETQYF. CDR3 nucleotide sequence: TGTGCCAGCTCACCTTTCGCAGGGGGCATCCAAGAGACCCAGTACTTC.